The 22 T cell receptor beta chains below all came from one sample that was sequenced in a study of chemoradiotherapy in HPV16-positive cancers. Using immunoSEQ multiplex PCR, the repertoire was profiled, and TCRdb retains in-frame clones only, with some absent. The table records more than 200 clones, approximately 95% of them present only once. This sample comprised tumor tissue, obtained from a patient who underwent chemoradiotherapy. Receptors originate from a human donor with HPV-associated anogenital cancer.

V gene TRBV5-8 combines with J gene TRBJ2-3; D remains unclear. Germline V gene lookup returns CDR1 SGHTS and CDR2 YDEGEE. The V end was cut by 2 bases, the J end by 4 bases, with 14 bases between. CDR3 size: 15 residues. The CDR3 here is CASSFGRPGSDTQYF. The DNA for the CDR3 is TGTGCCAGCAGCTTTGGCCGTCCTGGGTCAGATACGCAGTATTTT.

J is TRBJ2-5 and V is TRBV21-1; TRBD1 is the table's D call, not checked against the DNA. TRBV21-1 is given as a pseudogene. The CDR3 contains 15 residues. In nucleotides, the CDR3 is TGTGCCAGCAGCAAATCCGGACAGGGGAGGGAGACCCAGTACTTC. This codes for CASSKSGQGRETQYF.

The V and J genes are TRBV19 and TRBJ2-1, with 8 bases that match TRBD1. CDR1 is LNHDA and CDR2 is SQIVND in the germline V gene (reference sequence). CDR3 length equals 16 residues. J lost 4 bases, V lost 1 base, and 6 bases had no gene match. CDR3 bases: TGTGCCAGTAGTATAGTCGGGGGACAGGCGTACAATGAGCAGTTCTTC. Its protein product is CASSIVGGQAYNEQFF.

V and J are TRBV29-1 and TRBJ1-2, with 7 bases lining up with TRBD1. The CDR3 spans 16 residues. With V trimmed by 6 bases and J by 1 base, 14 bases remained unmatched. Germline values: CDR1 SQVTM, CDR2 ANQGSEA. The CDR3 is CSVGGQPGRGNYGYTF. The DNA for the CDR3 is TGCAGCGTAGGGGGACAGCCCGGGAGGGGTAACTATGGCTACACCTTC.

The V and J genes are TRBV4-1 and TRBJ1-4; D possibly corresponds to TRBD1 (5 bases). CDR3 length equals 16 residues. Germline CDR1 reads MGHRA; CDR2 reads YSYEKL. The V end lost 1 base, the J end lost 8 bases, and 17 bases lay between the germline ends. Here the CDR3 reads CASSQGTRGLGEKLFF. The CDR3 nucleotides are TGCGCCAGCAGCCAAGGAACTCGGGGCCTAGGGGAAAAACTGTTTTTT.

The chain employs TRBV5-1 and TRBJ2-2; D gene ambiguous. The CDR3 totals 16 residues. V lost 4 bases to trimming and J lost 1 base, with 14 bases between them. Germline V gives CDR1 SGHRS, CDR2 YFSETQ. The CDR3 protein is CASSPRESRNTGELFF. The CDR3 coding sequence is TGCGCCAGCAGCCCCCGAGAAAGTAGGAACACCGGGGAGCTGTTTTTT.

The V gene is TRBV28, the J gene TRBJ1-2; D unclear. CDR1 MDHEN and CDR2 SYDVKM come from the germline V gene. V lost 8 bases to trimming and J lost 6 bases, with 22 bases between them. This CDR3 contains 15 residues. CDR3 DNA sequence: TGTGCCAGCCTAACCGAGGGCAGGAATTTCGATGGCTACACCTTC. Its translation is CASLTEGRNFDGYTF.

V is TRBV11-2 and J is TRBJ2-7, with 8 bases lining up with TRBD2. CDR1 and CDR2 from the germline V gene are SGHAT and FQNNGV. This CDR3 contains 18 residues. V lost 0 bases, J lost 1 base, and 11 bases stayed unmatched. As DNA, the CDR3 is TGTGCCAGCAGCTTAGAGGCCGCAACTAGCGGAACTTCCTACGAGCAGTACTTC. Amino acids: CASSLEAATSGTSYEQYF.

The chain joins TRBV15 to TRBJ1-4; the D is unclear. The germline gives CDR1 LNHNV, CDR2 YYDKDF (reference sequence). V gave up 3 bases and J gave up 7 bases, with 15 bases separating them. The CDR3 totals 15 residues. For the CDR3, the DNA is TGTGCCACCAGCAGCGGGCGTCAGGAGGGTGAAAAACTGTTTTTT. Protein sequence: CATSSGRQEGEKLFF.

The sample holds one count of this clone. The chain combines TRBV12-5 with TRBJ2-3; 12 positions agree with TRBD2. Germline values: CDR1 LGHNT, CDR2 FRNRAP. The CDR3 loop spans 15 amino acids. Trimming removed 7 bases from V and 3 bases from J; junction bases left unmatched: 5. CDR3 protein: CASARLAGVTDTQYF. In nucleotides, the CDR3 is TGTGCTAGTGCCCGACTAGCGGGAGTGACAGATACGCAGTATTTT.

This clone has only one observation. The chain has TRBV7-9 and TRBJ2-1, with D possibly being TRBD1 (7 bases). Germline CDR1 reads SEHNR; CDR2 reads FQNEAQ (reference sequence). The V gene lost 0 bases and the J gene lost 14 bases, with 14 bases spanning the gap. The CDR3 extends over 13 amino acids. In nucleotides, the CDR3 is TGTGCCAGCAGCTTAGCCCAGGGGGAGGCCGAGTTCTTC. It yields the protein CASSLAQGEAEFF.

This chain joins TRBV6-4 and TRBJ2-3, with 7 bases lining up with TRBD2. CDR1 and CDR2 (germline): MRHNA, SNTAGT. This CDR3 comprises 14 residues. Germline trimming cut 2 bases from V and 1 base from J; bases unmatched to any gene: 0. CDR3 sequence (DNA): TGTGCCAGCAGTGACGGGGGGGGCACAGATACGCAGTATTTT. Encoded protein: CASSDGGGTDTQYF.

The chain combines TRBV5-1 with TRBJ2-3; 10 bases match TRBD1. Looked up from germline, CDR1 is SGHRS and CDR2 is YFSETQ. V was pared by 4 bases and J by 1 base, with 9 bases of the junction left unmatched. The CDR3 is 17 residues long. The CDR3 coding sequence is TGCGCCAGCAGCATATCCCGACAGGGGGCCGGCACAGATACGCAGTATTTT. It encodes CASSISRQGAGTDTQYF.

This chain joins TRBV12-2 and TRBJ2-7; the D segment call TRBD2 is taken from the table without a DNA check. TRBV12-2 is a listed pseudogene. The CDR3 consists of 10 residues. CDR3 nucleotide sequence: TGTGCAAGTCGCCCCCCGGAGCAGTACTTC. Its translation is CASRPPEQYF.

This clone occurred once. The chain employs TRBV6-5 and TRBJ2-2; 7 positions match TRBD1. V dropped 6 bases and J dropped 0; count of bases not matched to a gene: 1. Looked up from germline, CDR1 is MNHEY and CDR2 is SVGAGI. The CDR3 has 14 amino acids. As DNA, the CDR3 is TGTGCCAGCAGGGGACAGCCGAACACCGGGGAGCTGTTTTTT. It is translated as CASRGQPNTGELFF.

The chain has TRBV18 and TRBJ1-1, with TRBD1 matching over 8 bases. This CDR3 is built from 14 residues. Germline loops: CDR1 KGHSH, CDR2 LQKENI. The V gene end was trimmed by 2 bases and the J gene end by 1 base; junction bases not matched to a gene: 0. The CDR3 nucleotides read TGTGCCAGCTCACCAGGGACAGGGAACACTGAAGCTTTCTTT. This codes for CASSPGTGNTEAFF.

This sequence joins TRBV5-4 and TRBJ2-1; 10 nucleotides agree with TRBD1. CDR3 length equals 14 residues. Germline V gives CDR1 SGHNT, CDR2 YYREEE (reference sequence). The V gene end was trimmed by 0 bases and the J gene end by 8 bases; junction bases not matched to a gene: 2. The CDR3 protein is CASSLAGQGDEQFF. The CDR3 DNA sequence: TGTGCCAGCAGCTTGGCAGGACAGGGGGATGAGCAGTTCTTC.

The chain has TRBV20-1 and TRBJ2-5; D is uncertain. The CDR3 covers 11 residues. Germline CDR1 reads DFQATT; CDR2 reads SNEGSKA (reference sequence). Trimming shortened V by 1 base and J by 7 bases, and 7 bases separated the two germline ends. The CDR3 sequence: CSARAPGTQYF. As DNA, the CDR3 is TGCAGTGCTAGAGCCCCTGGGACCCAGTACTTC.

The chain uses TRBV5-5 and TRBJ1-5; 8 nucleotides match TRBD1. In germline, CDR1 is SGHKS, CDR2 YYEKEE (reference sequence). The CDR3 sequence is 15 residues long. V lost 2 bases, J lost 4 bases, and 5 bases stayed unmatched. The CDR3 DNA follows: TGTGCCAGCAGCTTTTGGACAGGGAGTAATCAGCCCCAGCATTTT. Translation gives CASSFWTGSNQPQHF.

CDR3 sequence (DNA): TGTGCCAGCAGCTGGGGAGGTAACACTGAAGCTTTCTTT. Protein sequence: CASSWGGNTEAFF. The J gene is TRBJ1-1, the V gene TRBV5-6; D call uncertain. The germline gives CDR1 SGHDT, CDR2 YYEEEE. The CDR3 covers 13 residues. Trimming stripped 3 bases from V and 2 bases from J, with 8 bases between.

The chain employs TRBV6-1 and TRBJ1-4; maybe TRBD1 (6 bases). Trimming took off 9 bases at V and 8 bases at J, with 22 bases between the two ends. Germline V lookup: CDR1 MNHNS, CDR2 SASEGT. This CDR3 has 15 amino acids. The CDR3 DNA is TGTGCCAGTAAGGACGGGACATTTCTGGCAGAAAAACTGTTTTTT. It codes for CASKDGTFLAEKLFF.

CDR3 in DNA: TGTGCCAGCAGAACCGGGGACGGGGGAGGCTACACCTTC. This encodes CASRTGDGGGYTF. The chain links TRBV6-1 to TRBJ1-2; tentative D call: TRBD1 (5 bases). The germline V and J ends were trimmed by 6 bases and 8 bases, with 16 bases remaining between them. CDR3 length: 13 amino acids. Germline CDR1 is MNHNS and CDR2 is SASEGT.